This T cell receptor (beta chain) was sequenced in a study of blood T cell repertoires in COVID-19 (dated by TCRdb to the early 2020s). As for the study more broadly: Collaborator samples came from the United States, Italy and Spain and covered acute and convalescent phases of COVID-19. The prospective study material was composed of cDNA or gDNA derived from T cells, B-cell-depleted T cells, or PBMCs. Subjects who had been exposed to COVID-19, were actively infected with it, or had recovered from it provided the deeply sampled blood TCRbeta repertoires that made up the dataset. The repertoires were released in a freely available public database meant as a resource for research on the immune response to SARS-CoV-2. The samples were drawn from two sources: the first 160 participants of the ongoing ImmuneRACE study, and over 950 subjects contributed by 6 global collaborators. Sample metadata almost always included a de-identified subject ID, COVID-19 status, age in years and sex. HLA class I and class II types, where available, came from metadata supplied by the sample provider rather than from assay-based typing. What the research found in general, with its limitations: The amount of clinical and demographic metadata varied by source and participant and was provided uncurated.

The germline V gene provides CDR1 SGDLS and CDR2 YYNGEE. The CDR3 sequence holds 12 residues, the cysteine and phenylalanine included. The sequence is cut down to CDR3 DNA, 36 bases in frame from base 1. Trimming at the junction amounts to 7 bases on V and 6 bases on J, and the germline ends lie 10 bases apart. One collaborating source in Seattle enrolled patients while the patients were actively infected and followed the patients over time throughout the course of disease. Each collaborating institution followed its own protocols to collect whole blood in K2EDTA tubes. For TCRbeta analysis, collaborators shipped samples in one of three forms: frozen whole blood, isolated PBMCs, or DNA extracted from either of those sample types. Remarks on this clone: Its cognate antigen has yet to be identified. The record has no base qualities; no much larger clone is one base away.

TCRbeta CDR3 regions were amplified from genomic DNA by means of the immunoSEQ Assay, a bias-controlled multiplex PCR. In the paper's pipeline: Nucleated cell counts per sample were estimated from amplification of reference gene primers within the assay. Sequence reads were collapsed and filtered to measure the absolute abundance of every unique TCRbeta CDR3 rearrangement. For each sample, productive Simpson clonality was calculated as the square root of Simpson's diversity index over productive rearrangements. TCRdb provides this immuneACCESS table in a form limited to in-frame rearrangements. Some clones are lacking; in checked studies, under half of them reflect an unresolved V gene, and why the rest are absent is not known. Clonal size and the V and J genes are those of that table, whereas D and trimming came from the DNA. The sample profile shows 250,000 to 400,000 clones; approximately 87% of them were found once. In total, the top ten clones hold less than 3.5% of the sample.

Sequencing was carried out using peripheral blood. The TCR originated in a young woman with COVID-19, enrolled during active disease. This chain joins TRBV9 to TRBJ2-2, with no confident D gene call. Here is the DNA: TGTGCCAGCTCAGCGTTCGCCGGGGAGCTGTTTTTT. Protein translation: CASSAFAGELFF.